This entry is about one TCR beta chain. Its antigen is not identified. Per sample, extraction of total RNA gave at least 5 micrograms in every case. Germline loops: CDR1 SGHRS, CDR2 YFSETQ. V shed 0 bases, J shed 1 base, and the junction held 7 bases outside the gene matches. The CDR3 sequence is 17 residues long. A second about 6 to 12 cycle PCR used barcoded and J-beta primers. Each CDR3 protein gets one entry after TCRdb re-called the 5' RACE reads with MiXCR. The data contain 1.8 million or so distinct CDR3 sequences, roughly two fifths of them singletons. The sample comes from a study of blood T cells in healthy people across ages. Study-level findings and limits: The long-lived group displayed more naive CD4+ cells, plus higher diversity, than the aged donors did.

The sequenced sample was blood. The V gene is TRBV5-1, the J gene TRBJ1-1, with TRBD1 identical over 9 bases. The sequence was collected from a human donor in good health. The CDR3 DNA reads TGCGCCAGCAGCTTGGACCCACTGGGACAGGGGAACACTGAAGCTTTCTTT. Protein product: CASSLDPLGQGNTEAFF.